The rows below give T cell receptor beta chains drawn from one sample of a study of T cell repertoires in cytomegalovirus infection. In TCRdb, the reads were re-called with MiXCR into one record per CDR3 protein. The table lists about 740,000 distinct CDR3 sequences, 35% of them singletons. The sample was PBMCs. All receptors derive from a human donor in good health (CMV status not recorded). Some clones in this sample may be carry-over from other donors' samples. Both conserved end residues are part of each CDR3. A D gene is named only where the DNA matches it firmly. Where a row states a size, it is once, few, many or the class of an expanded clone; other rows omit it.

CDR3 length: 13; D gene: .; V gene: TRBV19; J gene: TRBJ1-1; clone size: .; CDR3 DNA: TGTGCCAGTTGCAGGTGGGGGAGCACTGAAGCTTTCTTT; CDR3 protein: CASCRWGSTEAFF
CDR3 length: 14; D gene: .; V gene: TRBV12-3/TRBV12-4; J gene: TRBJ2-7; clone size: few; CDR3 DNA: TGTGCCAGCAGTTCACGTCCTCAATCCTACGAGCAGTACTTC; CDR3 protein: CASSSRPQSYEQYF
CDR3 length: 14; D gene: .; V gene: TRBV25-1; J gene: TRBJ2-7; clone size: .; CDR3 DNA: TGTGCCAGCAGTGACCCGGGTAGCTCCTACGAGCAGTACTTC; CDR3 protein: CASSDPGSSYEQYF
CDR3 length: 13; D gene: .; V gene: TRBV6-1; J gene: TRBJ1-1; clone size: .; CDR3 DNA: TGTGCCAGCACGTCATGGCTGAACACTGAAGCTTTCTTT; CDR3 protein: CASTSWLNTEAFF
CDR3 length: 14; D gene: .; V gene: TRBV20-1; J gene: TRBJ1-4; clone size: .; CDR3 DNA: TGCAGTGCCCCTATGGCTGGGCGGAATGAAAAACTGTTTTTT; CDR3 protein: CSAPMAGRNEKLFF
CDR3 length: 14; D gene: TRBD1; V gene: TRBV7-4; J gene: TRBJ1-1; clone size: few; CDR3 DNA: TGTGCCAGCAGCTCGGGACAGGGGAGGGGTGAAGCTTTCTTT; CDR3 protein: CASSSGQGRGEAFF
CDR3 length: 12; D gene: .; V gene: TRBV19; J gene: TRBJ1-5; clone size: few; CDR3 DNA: TGTGCCAGTAAAAAAGGGGGTCAGCCCCAGCATTTT; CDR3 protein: CASKKGGQPQHF
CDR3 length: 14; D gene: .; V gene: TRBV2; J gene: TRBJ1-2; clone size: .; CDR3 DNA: TGTGCCAGCAACCCCAGACGGGGCGGAGAAGGCTACACCTTC; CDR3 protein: CASNPRRGGEGYTF
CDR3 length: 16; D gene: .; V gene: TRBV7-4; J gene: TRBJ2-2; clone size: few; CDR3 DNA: TGTGCCAGCAGCTCTAGCAAAACGTTAAACACCGGGGAGCTGTTTTTT; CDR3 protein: CASSSSKTLNTGELFF
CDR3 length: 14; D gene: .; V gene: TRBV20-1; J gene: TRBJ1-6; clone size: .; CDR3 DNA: TGCAGTGCCCCCACCCGGACCTCAAATTCACCCCTCCACTTT; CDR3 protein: CSAPTRTSNSPLHF
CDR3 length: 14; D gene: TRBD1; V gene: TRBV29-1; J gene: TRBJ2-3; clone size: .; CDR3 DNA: TGCAGCGCGGTGGGACAGACATCCACAGATACGCAGTATTTT; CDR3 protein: CSAVGQTSTDTQYF
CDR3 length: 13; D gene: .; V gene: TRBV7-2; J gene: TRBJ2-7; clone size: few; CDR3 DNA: TGTGCCAGCAGCTCGGCACAATCCTACGAGCAGTACTTC; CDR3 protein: CASSSAQSYEQYF
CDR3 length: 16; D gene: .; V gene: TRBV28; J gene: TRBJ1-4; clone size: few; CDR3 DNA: TGTGCCAGCAGCATGGGACCGAACCTAGCGGGAGAAAAACTGTTTTTT; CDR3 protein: CASSMGPNLAGEKLFF
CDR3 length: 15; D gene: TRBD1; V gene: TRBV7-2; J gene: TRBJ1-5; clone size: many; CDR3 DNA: TGTGCCAGCAGCCCGCGACAGGGGGCAGGTCAGCCCCAGCATTTT; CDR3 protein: CASSPRQGAGQPQHF
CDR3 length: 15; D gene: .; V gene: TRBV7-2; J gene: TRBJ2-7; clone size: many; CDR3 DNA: TGTGCCAGCAGCCCCAGGGGGGACTACCCCTACGAGCAGTACTTC; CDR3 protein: CASSPRGDYPYEQYF
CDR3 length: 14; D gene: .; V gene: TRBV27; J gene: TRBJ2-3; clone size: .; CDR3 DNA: TGTGCCCTCAGTTTCCGGGACAGCACAGATACGCAGTATTTT; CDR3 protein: CALSFRDSTDTQYF
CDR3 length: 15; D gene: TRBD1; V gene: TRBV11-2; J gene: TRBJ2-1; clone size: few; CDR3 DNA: TGTGCCAGCAGCTCACTCAGGGGGCTGTACAATGAGCAGTTCTTC; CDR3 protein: CASSSLRGLYNEQFF
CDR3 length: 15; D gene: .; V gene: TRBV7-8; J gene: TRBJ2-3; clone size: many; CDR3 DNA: TGTGCCAGCAGCTTAGAGGCCGGGACCACAGATACGCAGTATTTT; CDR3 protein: CASSLEAGTTDTQYF
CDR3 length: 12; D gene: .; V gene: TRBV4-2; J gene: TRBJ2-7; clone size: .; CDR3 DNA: TGTGCCAGCAGCCAAGGGACCGACGAGCAGTACTTC; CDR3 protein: CASSQGTDEQYF
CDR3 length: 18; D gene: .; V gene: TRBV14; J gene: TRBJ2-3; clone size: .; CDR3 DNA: TGTGCCAGCAGCCAAGATGGGTCACGCTTGTGGACAACAGATACGCAGTATTTT; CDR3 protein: CASSQDGSRLWTTDTQYF
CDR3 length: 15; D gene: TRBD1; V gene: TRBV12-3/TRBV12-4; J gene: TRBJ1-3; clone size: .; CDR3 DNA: TGTGCCAGCAGTCGGACAGGGTACTCTGGAAACACCATATATTTT; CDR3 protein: CASSRTGYSGNTIYF
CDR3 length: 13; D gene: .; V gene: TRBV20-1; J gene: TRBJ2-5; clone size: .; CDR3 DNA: TGCAGTGCTAGAGGTGGTGCCGGGGAGACCCAGTACTTC; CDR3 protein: CSARGGAGETQYF
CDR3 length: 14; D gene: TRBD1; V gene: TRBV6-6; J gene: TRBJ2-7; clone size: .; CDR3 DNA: TGTGCCAGCTTGGGAAGGGACAGGTTCGGCGAGCAGTACTTC; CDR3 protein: CASLGRDRFGEQYF
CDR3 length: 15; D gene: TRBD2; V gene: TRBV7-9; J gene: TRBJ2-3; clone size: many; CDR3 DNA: TGTGCCAGCAGCCCTGGGAGGGATTTCACAGATACGCAGTATTTT; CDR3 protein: CASSPGRDFTDTQYF
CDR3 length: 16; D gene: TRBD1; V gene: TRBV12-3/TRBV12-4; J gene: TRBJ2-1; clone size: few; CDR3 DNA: TGTGCCAGCAGTTTAGTGGCCGGGACAGGGAGCAATGAGCAGTTCTTC; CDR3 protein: CASSLVAGTGSNEQFF
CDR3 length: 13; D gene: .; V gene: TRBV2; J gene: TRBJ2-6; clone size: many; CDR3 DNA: TGTGCCAGCTCTGATTATGGGGCCAACGTCCTGACTTTC; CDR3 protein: CASSDYGANVLTF
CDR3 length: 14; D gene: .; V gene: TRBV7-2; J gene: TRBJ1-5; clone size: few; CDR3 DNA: TGTGCCAGCAGCTCCGGAGGGGCAGAGCCGCCCCAGCATTTT; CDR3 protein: CASSSGGAEPPQHF
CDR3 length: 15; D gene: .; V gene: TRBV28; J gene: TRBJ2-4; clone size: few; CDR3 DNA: TGTGCCAGCAGTTCAGGGGAAGTAGCCAAAAACATTCAGTACTTC; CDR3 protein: CASSSGEVAKNIQYF
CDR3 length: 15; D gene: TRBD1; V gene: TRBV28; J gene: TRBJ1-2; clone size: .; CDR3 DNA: TGTGCCAGCAGTTTCCGGGACAGGGGCAACTATGGCTACACCTTC; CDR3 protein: CASSFRDRGNYGYTF
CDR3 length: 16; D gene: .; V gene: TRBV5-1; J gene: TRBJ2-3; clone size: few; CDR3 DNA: TGCGCCAGCAGCTTGGAACGGACAGCCTTTGGGGATACGCAGTATTTT; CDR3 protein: CASSLERTAFGDTQYF
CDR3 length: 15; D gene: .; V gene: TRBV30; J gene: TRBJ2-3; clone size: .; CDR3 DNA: TGTGCCTGGAGTCTAGGGGGGGCTAGCACAGATACGCAGTATTTT; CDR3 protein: CAWSLGGASTDTQYF
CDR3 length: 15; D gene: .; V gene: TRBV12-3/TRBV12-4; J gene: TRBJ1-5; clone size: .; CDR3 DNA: TGTGCCAGCAGTCCGATCATGGGAAGCAATCAGCCCCAGCATTTT; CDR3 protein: CASSPIMGSNQPQHF
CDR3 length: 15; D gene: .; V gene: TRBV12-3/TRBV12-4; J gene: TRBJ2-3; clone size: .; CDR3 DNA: TGTGCCAGCAACCCCCAGGGGGGTGTCACAGATACGCAGTATTTT; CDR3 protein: CASNPQGGVTDTQYF
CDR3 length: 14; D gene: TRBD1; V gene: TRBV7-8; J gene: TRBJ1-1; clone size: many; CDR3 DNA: TGTGCCAGCAGCGTCCGGGACAGGGTCACTGAAGCTTTCTTT; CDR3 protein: CASSVRDRVTEAFF
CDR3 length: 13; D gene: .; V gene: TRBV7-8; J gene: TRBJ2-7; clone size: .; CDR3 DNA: TGTGCCAGCAGTCGATTACAGGGCTACGAGCAGTACTTC; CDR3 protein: CASSRLQGYEQYF
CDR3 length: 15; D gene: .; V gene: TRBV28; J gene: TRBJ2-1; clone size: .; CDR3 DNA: TGTGCCAGCAGTCACAACGGGCTAGCGCCGAATGAGCAGTTCTTC; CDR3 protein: CASSHNGLAPNEQFF
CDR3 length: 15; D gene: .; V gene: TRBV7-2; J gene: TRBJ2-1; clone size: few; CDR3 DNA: TGTGCCAGCAGTTACGGGCCCTGGGGGTACAATGAGCAGTTCTTC; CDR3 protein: CASSYGPWGYNEQFF
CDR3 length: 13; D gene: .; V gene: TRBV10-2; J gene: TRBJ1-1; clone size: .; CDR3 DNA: TGCGCCAGCAGGGAGGGGGGGTACACTGAAGCTTTCTTT; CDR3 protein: CASREGGYTEAFF
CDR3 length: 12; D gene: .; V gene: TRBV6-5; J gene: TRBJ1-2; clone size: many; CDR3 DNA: TGTGCCAGCAGTTACGACCGCGAGGTCTACACCTTC; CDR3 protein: CASSYDREVYTF
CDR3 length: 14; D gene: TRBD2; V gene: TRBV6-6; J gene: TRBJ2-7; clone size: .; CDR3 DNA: TGTGCCAGCGGGCGGGGGGCACACTCCGACGAGCAGTACTTC; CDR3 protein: CASGRGAHSDEQYF
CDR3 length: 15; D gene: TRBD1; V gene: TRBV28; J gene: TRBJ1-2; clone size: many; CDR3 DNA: TGTGCCAGCAGTTTATATCGACAGGGGGCGAATGGCTACACCTTC; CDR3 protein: CASSLYRQGANGYTF
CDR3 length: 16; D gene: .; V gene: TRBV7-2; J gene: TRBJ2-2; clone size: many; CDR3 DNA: TGTGCCAGCAGCTCAGTCGGGGGAAGAGGGGCCGGGGAGCTGTTTTTT; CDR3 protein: CASSSVGGRGAGELFF
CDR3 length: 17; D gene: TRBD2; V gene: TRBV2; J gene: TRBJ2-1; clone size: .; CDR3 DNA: TGTGCCAGCAGTGAGGGACTAGCGGGAGCCACCTACAATGAGCAGTTCTTC; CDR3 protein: CASSEGLAGATYNEQFF
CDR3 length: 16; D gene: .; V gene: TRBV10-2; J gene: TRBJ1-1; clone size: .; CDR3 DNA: TGCGCCAGCAGCCGACTGATAAGCAGCCGAAACACTGAAGCTTTCTTT; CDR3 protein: CASSRLISSRNTEAFF
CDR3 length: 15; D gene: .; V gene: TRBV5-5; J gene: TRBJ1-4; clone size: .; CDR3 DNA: TGTGCCAGCAGCTTGTCGCCCCGGGCGGATGAAAAACTGTTTTTT; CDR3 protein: CASSLSPRADEKLFF
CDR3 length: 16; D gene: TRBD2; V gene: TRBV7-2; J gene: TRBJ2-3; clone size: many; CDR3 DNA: TGTGCCAGCAGCCCCTCGACTAGCCGTACCACAGATACGCAGTATTTT; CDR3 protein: CASSPSTSRTTDTQYF
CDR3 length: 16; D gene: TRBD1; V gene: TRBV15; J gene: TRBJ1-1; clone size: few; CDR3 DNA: TGTGCCACCAGCAGGGTGGTAGGGACAGTGAACACTGAAGCTTTCTTT; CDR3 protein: CATSRVVGTVNTEAFF
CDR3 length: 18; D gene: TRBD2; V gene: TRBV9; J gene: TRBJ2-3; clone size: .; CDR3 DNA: TGTGCCAGCAGCGCAGGGACTAGCGGGAGGCCAGGCACAGATACGCAGTATTTT; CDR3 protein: CASSAGTSGRPGTDTQYF
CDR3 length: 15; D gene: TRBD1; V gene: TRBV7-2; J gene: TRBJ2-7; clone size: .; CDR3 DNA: TGTGCCAGCAGCTTAACAGACAGGGTGCCTTCCGAGCAGTACTTC; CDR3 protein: CASSLTDRVPSEQYF
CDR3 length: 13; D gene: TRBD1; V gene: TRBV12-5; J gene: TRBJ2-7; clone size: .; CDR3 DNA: TGTGCTAGTTCACCAGGGGGTGTCTCAGAGCAGTACTTC; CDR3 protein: CASSPGGVSEQYF
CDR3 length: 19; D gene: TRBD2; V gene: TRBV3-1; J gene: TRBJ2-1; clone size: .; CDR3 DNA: TGTGCCAGCAGCCAAGATGTACTAGCGGGAGGAATAGGGAAGGGGGAGCAGTTCTTC; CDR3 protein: CASSQDVLAGGIGKGEQFF
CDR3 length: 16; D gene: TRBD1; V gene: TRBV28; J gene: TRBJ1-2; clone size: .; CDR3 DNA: TGTGCCAGCAGTTTAGGACAGGGGGCTGGGTACTATGGCTACACCTTC; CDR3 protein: CASSLGQGAGYYGYTF
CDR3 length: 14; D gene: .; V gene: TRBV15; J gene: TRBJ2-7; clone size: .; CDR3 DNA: TGTGCCACCAGCAGAGCTAGCGATGCCTACGAGCAGTACTTC; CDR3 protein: CATSRASDAYEQYF